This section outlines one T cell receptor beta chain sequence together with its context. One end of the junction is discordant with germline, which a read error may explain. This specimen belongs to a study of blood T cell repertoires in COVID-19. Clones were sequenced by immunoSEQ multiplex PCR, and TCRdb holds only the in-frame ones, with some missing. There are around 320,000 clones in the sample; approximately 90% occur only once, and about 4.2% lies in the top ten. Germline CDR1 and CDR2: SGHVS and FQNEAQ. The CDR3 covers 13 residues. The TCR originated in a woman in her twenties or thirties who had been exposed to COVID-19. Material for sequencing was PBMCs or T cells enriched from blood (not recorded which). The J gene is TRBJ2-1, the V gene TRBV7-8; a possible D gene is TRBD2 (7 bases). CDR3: CAASGGEPNAQFF. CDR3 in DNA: TGTGCCGCGTCGGGGGGCGAACCTAATGCGCAGTTCTTC. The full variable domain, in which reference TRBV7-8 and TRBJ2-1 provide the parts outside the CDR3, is GAGVSQSPRYKVAKRGQDVALRCDPISGHVSLFWYQQALGQGPEFLTYFQNEAQLDKSGLPSDRFFAERPEGSVSTLKIQRTQQEDSAVYLCAASGGEPNAQFFGPGTRLTVL.